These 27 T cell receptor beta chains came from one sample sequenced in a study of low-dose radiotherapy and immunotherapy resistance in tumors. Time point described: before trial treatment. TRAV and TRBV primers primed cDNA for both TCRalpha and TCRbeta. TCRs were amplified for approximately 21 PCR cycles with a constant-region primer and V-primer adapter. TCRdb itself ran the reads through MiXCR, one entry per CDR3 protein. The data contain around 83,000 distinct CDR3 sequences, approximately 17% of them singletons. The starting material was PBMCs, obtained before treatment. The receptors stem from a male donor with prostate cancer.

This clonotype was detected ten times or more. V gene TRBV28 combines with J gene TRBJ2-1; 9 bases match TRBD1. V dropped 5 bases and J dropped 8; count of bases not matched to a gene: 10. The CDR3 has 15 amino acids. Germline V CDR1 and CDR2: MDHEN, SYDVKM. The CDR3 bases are TGTGCCAGCAGTGGCTCGGGACAGGGTTTTGATGAGCAGTTCTTC. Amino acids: CASSGSGQGFDEQFF.

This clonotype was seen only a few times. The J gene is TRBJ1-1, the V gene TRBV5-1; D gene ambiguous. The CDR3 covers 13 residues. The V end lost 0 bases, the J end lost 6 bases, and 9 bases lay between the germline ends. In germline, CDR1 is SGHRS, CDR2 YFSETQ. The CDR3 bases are TGCGCCAGCAGCTTGGATTCGCAGTCTGAAGCTTTCTTT. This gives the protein CASSLDSQSEAFF.

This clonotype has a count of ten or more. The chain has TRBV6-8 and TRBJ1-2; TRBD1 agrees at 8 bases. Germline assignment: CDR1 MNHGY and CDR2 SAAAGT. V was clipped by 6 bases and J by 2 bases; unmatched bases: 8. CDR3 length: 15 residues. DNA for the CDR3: TGTGCCAGCAGATTACCGACAGGGGCCAACTATGGCTACACCTTC. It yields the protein CASRLPTGANYGYTF.

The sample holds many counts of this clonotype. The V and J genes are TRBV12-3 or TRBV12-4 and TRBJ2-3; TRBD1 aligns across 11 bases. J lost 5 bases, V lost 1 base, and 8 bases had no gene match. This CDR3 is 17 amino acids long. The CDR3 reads CASSLGTGGRNLDTQYF. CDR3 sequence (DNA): TGTGCCAGCAGTTTAGGGACAGGGGGCAGGAATTTAGATACGCAGTATTTT.

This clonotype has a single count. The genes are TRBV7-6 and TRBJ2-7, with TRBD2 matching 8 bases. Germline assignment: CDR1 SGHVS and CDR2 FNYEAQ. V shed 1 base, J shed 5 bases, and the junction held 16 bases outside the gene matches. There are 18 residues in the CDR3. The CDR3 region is CASSLGDLGGGKRHEQYF. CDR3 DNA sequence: TGTGCCAGCAGCTTAGGAGATCTTGGCGGGGGGAAACGGCACGAGCAGTACTTC.

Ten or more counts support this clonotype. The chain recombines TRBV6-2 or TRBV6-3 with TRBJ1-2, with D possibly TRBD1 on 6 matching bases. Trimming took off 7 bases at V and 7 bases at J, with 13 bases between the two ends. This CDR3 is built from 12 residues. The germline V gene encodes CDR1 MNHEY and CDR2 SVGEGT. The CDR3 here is CASKQQGGGYTF. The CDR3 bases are TGTGCCAGCAAACAACAGGGAGGTGGCTACACCTTC.

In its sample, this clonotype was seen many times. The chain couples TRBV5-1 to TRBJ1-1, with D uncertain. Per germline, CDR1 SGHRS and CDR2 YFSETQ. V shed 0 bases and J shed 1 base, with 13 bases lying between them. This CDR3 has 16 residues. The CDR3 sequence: CASSLVAPGGNTEAFF. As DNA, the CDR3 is TGCGCCAGCAGCTTGGTGGCGCCGGGAGGGAACACTGAAGCTTTCTTT.

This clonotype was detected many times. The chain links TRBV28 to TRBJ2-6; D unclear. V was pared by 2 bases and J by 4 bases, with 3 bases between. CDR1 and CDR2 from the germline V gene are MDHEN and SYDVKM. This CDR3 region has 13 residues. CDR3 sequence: CASSLSGANVLTF. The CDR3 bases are TGTGCCAGCAGTTTAAGCGGGGCCAACGTCCTGACTTTC.

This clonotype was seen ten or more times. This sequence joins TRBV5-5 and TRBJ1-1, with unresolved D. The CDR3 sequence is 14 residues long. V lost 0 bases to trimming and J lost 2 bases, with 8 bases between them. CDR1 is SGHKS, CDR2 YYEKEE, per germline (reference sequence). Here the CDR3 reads CASSLVWRNTEAFF. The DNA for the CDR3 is TGTGCCAGCAGCTTGGTTTGGAGAAACACTGAAGCTTTCTTT. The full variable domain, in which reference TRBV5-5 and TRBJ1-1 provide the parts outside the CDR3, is DAGVTQSPTHLIKTRGQQVTLRCSPISGHKSVSWYQQVLGQGPQFIFQYYEKEERGRGNFPDRFSARQFPNYSSELNVNALLLGDSALYLCASSLVWRNTEAFFGQGTRLTVV.

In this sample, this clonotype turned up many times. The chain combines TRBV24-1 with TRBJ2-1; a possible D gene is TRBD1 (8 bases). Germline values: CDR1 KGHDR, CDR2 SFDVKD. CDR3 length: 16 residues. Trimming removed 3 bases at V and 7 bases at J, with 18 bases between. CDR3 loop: CATSDPQGGPPNEQFF. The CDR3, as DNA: TGTGCCACCAGTGATCCACAGGGGGGGCCGCCGAATGAGCAGTTCTTC.

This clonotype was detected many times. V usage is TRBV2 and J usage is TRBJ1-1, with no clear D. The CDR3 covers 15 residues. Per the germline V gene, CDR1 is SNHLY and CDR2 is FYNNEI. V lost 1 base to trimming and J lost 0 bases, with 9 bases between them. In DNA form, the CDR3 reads TGTGCCAGCAGTGAAGGTCACAGCATGAACACTGAAGCTTTCTTT. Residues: CASSEGHSMNTEAFF. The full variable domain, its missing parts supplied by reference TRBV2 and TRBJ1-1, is EPEVTQTPSHQVTQMGQEVILRCVPISNHLYFYWYRQILGQKVEFLVSFYNNEISEKSEIFDDQFSVERPDGSNFTLKIRSTKLEDSAMYFCASSEGHSMNTEAFFGQGTRLTVV.

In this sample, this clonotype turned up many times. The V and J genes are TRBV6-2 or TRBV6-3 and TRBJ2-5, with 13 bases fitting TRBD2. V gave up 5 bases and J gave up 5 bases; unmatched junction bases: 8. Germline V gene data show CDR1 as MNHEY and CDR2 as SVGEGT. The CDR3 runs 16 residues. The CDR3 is CASSKGLAGYRETQYF. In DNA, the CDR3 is TGTGCCAGCAGTAAGGGACTAGCGGGGTATCGGGAGACCCAGTACTTC.

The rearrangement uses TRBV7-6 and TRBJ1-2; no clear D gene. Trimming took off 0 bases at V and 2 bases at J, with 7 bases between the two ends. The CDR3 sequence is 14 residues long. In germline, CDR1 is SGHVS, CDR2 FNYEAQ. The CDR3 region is CASSLAEGNYGYTF. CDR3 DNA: TGTGCCAGCAGCTTAGCGGAAGGGAACTATGGCTACACCTTC. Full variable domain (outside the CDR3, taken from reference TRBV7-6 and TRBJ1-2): GAGVSQSPRYKVTKRGQDVALRCDPISGHVSLYWYRQALGQGPEFLTYFNYEAQQDKSGLPNDRFSAERPEGSISTLTIQRTEQRDSAMYRCASSLAEGNYGYTFGSGTRLTVV.

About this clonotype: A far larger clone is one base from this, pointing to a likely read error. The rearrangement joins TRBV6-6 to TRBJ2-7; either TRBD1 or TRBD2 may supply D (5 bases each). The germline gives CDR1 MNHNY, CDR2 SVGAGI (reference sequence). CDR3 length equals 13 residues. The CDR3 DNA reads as TGTGCCAGTTCCCGGGACCACCCCTACGTGCAGTACTTC. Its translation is CASSRDHPYVQYF.

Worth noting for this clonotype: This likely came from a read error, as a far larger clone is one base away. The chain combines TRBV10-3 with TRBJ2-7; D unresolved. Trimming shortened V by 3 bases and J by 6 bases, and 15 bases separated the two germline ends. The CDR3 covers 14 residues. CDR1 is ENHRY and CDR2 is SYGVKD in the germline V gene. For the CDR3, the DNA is TGTGCCATCAGTGAAGGGCGACCCGCCGGCGAGCAGTACTTC. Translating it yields CAISEGRPAGEQYF.

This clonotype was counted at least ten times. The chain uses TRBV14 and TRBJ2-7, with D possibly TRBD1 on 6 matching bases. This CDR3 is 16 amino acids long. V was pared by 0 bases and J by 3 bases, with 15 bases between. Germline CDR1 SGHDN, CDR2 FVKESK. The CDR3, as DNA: TGTGCCAGCAGCCAAGAGCCGGGACAATTCCTCTACGAGCAGTACTTC. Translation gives CASSQEPGQFLYEQYF.

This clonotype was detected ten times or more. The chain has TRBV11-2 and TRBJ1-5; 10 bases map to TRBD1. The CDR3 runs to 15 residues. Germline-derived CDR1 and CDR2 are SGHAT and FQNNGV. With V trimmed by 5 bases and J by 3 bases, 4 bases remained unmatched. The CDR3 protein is CASSGGTGDNQPQHF. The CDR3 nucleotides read TGTGCCAGCAGCGGAGGGACAGGGGACAATCAGCCCCAGCATTTT.

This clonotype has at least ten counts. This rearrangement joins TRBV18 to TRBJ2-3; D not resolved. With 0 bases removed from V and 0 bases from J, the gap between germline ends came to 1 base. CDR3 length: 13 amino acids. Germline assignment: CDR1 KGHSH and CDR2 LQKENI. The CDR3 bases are TGTGCCAGCTCACCACCGAGCACAGATACGCAGTATTTT. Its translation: CASSPPSTDTQYF.

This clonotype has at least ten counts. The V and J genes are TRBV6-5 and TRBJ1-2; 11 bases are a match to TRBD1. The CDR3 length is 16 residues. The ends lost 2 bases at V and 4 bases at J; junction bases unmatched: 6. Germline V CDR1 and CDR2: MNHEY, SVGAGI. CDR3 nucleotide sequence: TGTGCCAGCAGTTACATCCGGACAGGGGGCGGCTATGGCTACACCTTC. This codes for CASSYIRTGGGYGYTF.

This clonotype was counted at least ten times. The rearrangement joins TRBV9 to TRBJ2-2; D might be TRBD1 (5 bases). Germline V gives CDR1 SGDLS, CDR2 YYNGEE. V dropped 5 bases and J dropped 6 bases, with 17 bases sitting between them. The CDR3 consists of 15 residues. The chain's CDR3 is CASRPPGFGAGELFF. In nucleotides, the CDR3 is TGTGCCAGCAGGCCCCCAGGGTTCGGTGCCGGGGAGCTGTTTTTT.

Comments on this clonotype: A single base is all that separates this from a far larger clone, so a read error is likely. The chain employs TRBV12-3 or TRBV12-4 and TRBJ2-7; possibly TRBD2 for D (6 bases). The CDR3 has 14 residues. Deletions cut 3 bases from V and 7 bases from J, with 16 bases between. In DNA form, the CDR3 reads TGTGCCAGCAGTTTTGTGGCGGGGTACAATGAGCAGTACTTC. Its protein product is CASSFVAGYNEQYF.

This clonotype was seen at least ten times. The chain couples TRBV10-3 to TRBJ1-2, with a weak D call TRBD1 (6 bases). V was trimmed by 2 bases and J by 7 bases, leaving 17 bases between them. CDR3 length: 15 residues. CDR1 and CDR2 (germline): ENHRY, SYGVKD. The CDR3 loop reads CAISEARQATSGYTF. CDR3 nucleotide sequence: TGTGCCATCAGTGAGGCCCGACAGGCTACATCTGGCTACACCTTC.

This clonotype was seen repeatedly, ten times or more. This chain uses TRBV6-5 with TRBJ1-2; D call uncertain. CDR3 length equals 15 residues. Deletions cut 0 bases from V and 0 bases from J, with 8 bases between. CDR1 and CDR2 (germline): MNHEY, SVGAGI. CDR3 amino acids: CASSYSNSANYGYTF. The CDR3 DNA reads TGTGCCAGCAGTTACTCGAACAGCGCTAACTATGGCTACACCTTC.

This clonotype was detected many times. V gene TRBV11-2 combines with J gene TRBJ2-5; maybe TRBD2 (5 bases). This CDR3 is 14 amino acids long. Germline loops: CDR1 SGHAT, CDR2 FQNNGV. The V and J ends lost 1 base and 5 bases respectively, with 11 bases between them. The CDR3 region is CASSLVWGVETQYF. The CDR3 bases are TGTGCCAGCAGCTTAGTGTGGGGAGTTGAGACCCAGTACTTC.

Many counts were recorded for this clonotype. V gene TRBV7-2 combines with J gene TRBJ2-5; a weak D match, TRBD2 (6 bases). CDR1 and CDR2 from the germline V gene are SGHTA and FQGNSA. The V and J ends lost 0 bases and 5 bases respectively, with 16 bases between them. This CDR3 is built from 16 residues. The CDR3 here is CASSLALGRGLETQYF. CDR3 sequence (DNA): TGTGCCAGCAGCTTAGCGTTAGGTCGGGGGTTGGAGACCCAGTACTTC.

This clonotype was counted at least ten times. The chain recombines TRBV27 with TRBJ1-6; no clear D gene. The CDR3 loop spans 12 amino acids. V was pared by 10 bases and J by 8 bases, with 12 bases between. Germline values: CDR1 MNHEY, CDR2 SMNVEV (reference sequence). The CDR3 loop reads CATHFLDSPLHF. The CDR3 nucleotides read TGTGCCACTCACTTCCTGGATTCACCCCTCCACTTT.

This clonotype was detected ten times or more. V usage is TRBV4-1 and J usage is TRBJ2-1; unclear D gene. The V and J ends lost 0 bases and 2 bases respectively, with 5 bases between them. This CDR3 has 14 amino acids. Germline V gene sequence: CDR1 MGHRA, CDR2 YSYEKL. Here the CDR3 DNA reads TGCGCCAGCAGCCAAGATTTCACCTACAATGAGCAGTTCTTC. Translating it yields CASSQDFTYNEQFF.